These 18 T cell receptor beta chains were all obtained from the same sample, sequenced in a study of OX40 agonist ivuxolimab in advanced cancers. Libraries were prepared through the immunoSEQ multiplex PCR assay. Held by TCRdb, this immuneACCESS table contains in-frame sequences only and omits some clones. Under half of the omission traces to an unresolved V gene where checked; the cause of the rest is unknown. This sample holds over 50,000 clones; about four fifths were observed only once. The biggest ten clones account for approximately 0.49% of the sample. The specimen comprised CD4+ or CD8+ T cells sorted from blood, sampled in a trial of the OX40 agonist ivuxolimab. These receptors were collected from an adult with an advanced solid tumor such as melanoma, head and neck, liver or kidney cancer.

J is TRBJ2-1 and V is TRBV7-2, with 8 bases fitting TRBD2. V shed 4 bases, J shed 4 bases, and the junction held 12 bases outside the gene matches. Germline V gene lookup returns CDR1 SGHTA and CDR2 FQGNSA. The CDR3 length is 17 residues. DNA for the CDR3: TGTGCCAGCAGCTGGGGCCCCGGGACTAGATATTACAATGAGCAGTTCTTC. It is translated as CASSWGPGTRYYNEQFF.

The genes are TRBV19 and TRBJ2-1; D not certain. The CDR3 is 13 amino acids. In germline, CDR1 is LNHDA, CDR2 SQIVND (reference sequence). V gave up 1 base and J gave up 9 bases, with 10 bases separating them. The DNA for the CDR3 is TGTGCCAGTAGTATAGTACTCGACGGTGAGCAGTTCTTC. It is translated as CASSIVLDGEQFF.

This clone was observed a single time. This rearrangement joins TRBV27 to TRBJ2-7; tentative D call: TRBD1 (6 bases). The V gene lost 6 bases and the J gene lost 3 bases, with 15 bases spanning the gap. CDR3 size: 14 residues. The germline gives CDR1 MNHEY, CDR2 SMNVEV (reference sequence). As DNA, the CDR3 is TGTGCCAGCAGCCACAGGGAATCTCGCTACGAGCAGTACTTC. It translates to CASSHRESRYEQYF.

The chain has TRBV7-3 and TRBJ2-7; 7 bases line up with TRBD1. The CDR3 contains 14 residues. Germline lookup yields CDR1 SGHTA and CDR2 FQGTGA. Trimming removed 5 bases from V and 3 bases from J; junction bases left unmatched: 7. CDR3 amino acids: CASSPRAGGYEQYF. The CDR3 region has the DNA TGTGCCAGCAGCCCCCGGGCAGGGGGCTACGAGCAGTACTTC.

The gene calls are TRBV30 and TRBJ1-1, with D possibly being TRBD1 (6 bases). CDR1 and CDR2 (germline): GTSNPN, SVGIG (reference sequence). The germline V and J ends were trimmed by 0 bases and 6 bases, with 14 bases remaining between them. The CDR3 runs to 14 residues. CDR3 protein: CAWSVTDRYPEAFF. DNA for the CDR3: TGTGCCTGGAGTGTAACCGACAGGTACCCTGAAGCTTTCTTT. Supplemented by reference TRBV30 and TRBJ1-1, the full variable domain reads SQTIHQWPATLVQPVGSPLSLECTVEGTSNPNLYWYRQAAGRGLQLLFYSVGIGQISSEVPQNLSASRPQDRQFILSSKKLLLSDSGFYLCAWSVTDRYPEAFFGQGTRLTVV.

The chain has TRBV19 and TRBJ1-2; maybe TRBD1 (5 bases). The CDR3 has 14 residues. Looked up from germline, CDR1 is LNHDA and CDR2 is SQIVND (reference sequence). Trimming removed 5 bases from V and 4 bases from J, with 14 bases in between. The DNA for the CDR3 is TGTGCCAGTAGTCTGAGACAGCCACCCTATGGCTACACCTTC. Protein: CASSLRQPPYGYTF. Looking up the rest from reference TRBV19 and TRBJ1-2 gives the full variable domain: DGGITQSPKYLFRKEGQNVTLSCEQNLNHDAMYWYRQDPGQGLRLIYYSQIVNDFQKGDIAEGYSVSREKKESFPLTVTSAQKNPTAFYLCASSLRQPPYGYTFGSGTRLTVV.

This clone has only one observation. This chain joins TRBV19 and TRBJ1-1; a possible D gene is TRBD1 (5 bases). CDR3 length equals 14 residues. Germline CDR1 LNHDA, CDR2 SQIVND (reference sequence). The V end lost 1 base, the J end lost 1 base, and 7 bases lay between the germline ends. The CDR3 spells CASSIGRENTEAFF. The DNA for the CDR3 is TGTGCCAGTAGTATAGGCAGGGAGAACACTGAAGCTTTCTTT.

The V gene is TRBV7-2, the J gene TRBJ2-5, with 7 bases aligning to TRBD2. This CDR3 has 12 residues. CDR1 and CDR2 from the germline V gene are SGHTA and FQGNSA. Trimming took 5 bases from V and 5 from J; bases not matched to a gene: 2. CDR3 coding DNA: TGTGCCAGCAGCGGGAGGGCCGAGACCCAGTACTTC. Amino acid sequence: CASSGRAETQYF. The full variable domain, with the rest looked up from reference TRBV7-2 and TRBJ2-5, is GAGVSQSPSNKVTEKGKDVELRCDPISGHTALYWYRQSLGQGLEFLIYFQGNSAPDKSGLPSDRFSAERTGGSVSTLTIQRTQQEDSAVYLCASSGRAETQYFGPGTRLLVL.

The rearrangement joins TRBV4-3 to TRBJ2-1, with TRBD1 identical over 10 bases. After removal of 3 bases from V and 9 bases from J, the junction contained 2 bases not matched to a gene. Germline V CDR1 and CDR2: LGHNA, YSLEER. There are 13 residues in the CDR3. In DNA form, the CDR3 reads TGCGCCAGCAGCCACGGGACAGGGGCTGAGCAGTTCTTC. Encoded protein: CASSHGTGAEQFF.

The chain recombines TRBV2 with TRBJ1-4, with D uncertain. The CDR3 has 15 residues. Germline V gives CDR1 SNHLY, CDR2 FYNNEI. Between the trimmed V and J ends, which lost 4 bases and 4 bases, there was a span of 13 bases. The CDR3 is CASSGSGVGNEKLFF. The CDR3 bases are TGTGCCAGCAGTGGGTCGGGAGTTGGTAATGAAAAACTGTTTTTT.

The chain couples TRBV29-1 to TRBJ2-3, with a tentative D call TRBD2 (6 bases). In germline, CDR1 is SQVTM, CDR2 ANQGSEA. The length of the CDR3 is 15 residues. V lost 5 bases and J lost 3, with 18 bases in between. CDR3 DNA sequence: TGCAGCGTTCGGCAGGGACTGGTGGGGACAGATACGCAGTATTTT. Translation: CSVRQGLVGTDTQYF.

The genes are TRBV28 and TRBJ2-7, with D perhaps matching TRBD1 (7 bases). The V gene lost 2 bases and the J gene lost 0 bases, with 17 bases spanning the gap. This CDR3 region has 17 residues. Germline CDR1 MDHEN, CDR2 SYDVKM. The CDR3 DNA reads as TGTGCCAGCAGTTTAATGGGGGGACAGAAAAGCTCCTACGAGCAGTACTTC. Residues: CASSLMGGQKSSYEQYF.

The chain employs TRBV5-1 and TRBJ1-4; a weak D match, TRBD1 (6 bases). Looked up from germline, CDR1 is SGHRS and CDR2 is YFSETQ. The CDR3 sequence is 15 residues long. Trimming cost V 0 bases and J 5 bases, with 11 bases left between them. CDR3 bases: TGCGCCAGCAGCTTGGCCCAGGGGAAGAATGAAAAACTGTTTTTT. It codes for CASSLAQGKNEKLFF.

The V and J genes are TRBV18 and TRBJ2-7; D remains ambiguous. Trimming removed 3 bases from V and 3 bases from J, with 9 bases in between. The CDR3 extends over 13 amino acids. Germline CDR1 KGHSH, CDR2 LQKENI. The CDR3 reads CASSPDQSYEQYF. The CDR3 DNA follows: TGTGCCAGCTCACCGGACCAGAGCTACGAGCAGTACTTC.

CDR3 coding DNA: TGCGCCAGCAGTTCCGGACAGACCTTCTCAGATACGCAGTATTTT. Amino acid sequence: CASSSGQTFSDTQYF. V usage is TRBV5-1 and J usage is TRBJ2-3; a weak D match, TRBD1 (6 bases). The CDR3 is 15 amino acids. Trimming took off 5 bases at V and 4 bases at J, with 17 bases between the two ends. The germline V gene has CDR1 SGHRS and CDR2 YFSETQ.

The table lists this clone with a few counts. The rearrangement joins TRBV9 to TRBJ2-7; D ambiguous. Germline V gene sequence: CDR1 SGDLS, CDR2 YYNGEE. V lost 3 bases, J lost 0 bases, and 16 bases lay in between. The CDR3 loop spans 16 amino acids. CDR3 protein: CASSALPSKSSYEQYF. CDR3 sequence (DNA): TGTGCCAGCAGCGCCCTCCCCTCAAAGAGCTCCTACGAGCAGTACTTC.

The chain uses TRBV7-9 and TRBJ2-1, with 10 positions matching TRBD2. The V gene end was trimmed by 6 bases and the J gene end by 5 bases; junction bases not matched to a gene: 13. The CDR3 consists of 17 residues. CDR1 and CDR2 (germline): SEHNR, FQNEAQ (reference sequence). CDR3 DNA sequence: TGTGCCAGCAGTTTTCCAGGACTAGCGGAAATCCACAATGAGCAGTTCTTC. It translates to CASSFPGLAEIHNEQFF.

The rearrangement links TRBV18 to TRBJ1-2; 7 nucleotides agree with TRBD1. The trim removed 3 bases at V and 7 bases at J, leaving 2 bases unmatched. This CDR3 comprises 12 residues. Looked up from germline, CDR1 is KGHSH and CDR2 is LQKENI. The CDR3 is CASSPDRAGYTF. Here the CDR3 DNA reads TGTGCCAGCTCACCCGACAGGGCTGGCTACACCTTC.